Presented here are 12 T cell receptor beta chains from one specimen sequenced in a study of blood T cell repertoires in COVID-19. Here immunoSEQ multiplex PCR was the method, and the copy in TCRdb shows in-frame clones only, minus some. The profile shows roughly 130,000 clones, under 95% of them singletons. Source material: peripheral blood. The receptors derive from a man aged 50 or older with active COVID-19.

The gene calls are TRBV2 and TRBJ2-1, with 10 nucleotides matching TRBD2. The CDR3 is 14 residues long. Looked up from germline, CDR1 is SNHLY and CDR2 is FYNNEI. V shed 8 bases and J 7 bases; nucleotides not matched to a gene: 8. This CDR3 reads CASASGRAGNEQFF. In nucleotides, the CDR3 is TGTGCCAGCGCCAGCGGGAGGGCCGGTAATGAGCAGTTCTTC.

The chain is built from TRBV5-1 and TRBJ2-1; TRBD2 agrees at 11 bases. CDR1 is SGHRS and CDR2 is YFSETQ in the germline V gene. V was clipped by 4 bases and J by 7 bases; unmatched bases: 7. The CDR3 has 15 residues. The CDR3 nucleotides are TGCGCCAGCAGCCCACTAGCGGGAGTAGTTAATGAGCAGTTCTTC. Translating gives CASSPLAGVVNEQFF.

The chain is built from TRBV19 and TRBJ1-6; TRBD1 is a possible D gene (6 bases). This CDR3 region has 14 residues. Germline V lookup: CDR1 LNHDA, CDR2 SQIVND (reference sequence). Trimming removed 7 bases at V and 6 bases at J, with 13 bases between. CDR3 in amino acids: CASTGGQPNSPLHF. The CDR3 bases are TGTGCCAGTACGGGAGGACAGCCTAATTCACCCCTCCACTTT.

This chain links TRBV6-2 or TRBV6-3 with TRBJ2-1; 14 positions match TRBD2. Trimming took 5 bases from V and 7 from J; bases not matched to a gene: 10. Germline V gene lookup returns CDR1 MNHEY and CDR2 SVGEGT. CDR3 length: 17 residues. The CDR3 loop reads CASSKPGLAGVRNEQFF. CDR3 DNA: TGTGCCAGCAGTAAACCGGGACTAGCGGGAGTTAGAAATGAGCAGTTCTTC.

V gene TRBV10-1 combines with J gene TRBJ1-1, with D tentatively TRBD1 (5 bases). The germline gives CDR1 WNHNN, CDR2 SYGVQD (reference sequence). The CDR3 totals 12 residues. Trimming shortened V by 6 bases and J by 3 bases, and 8 bases separated the two germline ends. The CDR3 DNA reads as TGCGCCAGCAGAGGGGCAGACACTGAAGCTTTCTTT. This translates into CASRGADTEAFF.

Only one count was recorded for this clone. V is TRBV27 and J is TRBJ1-3; no reliable D call. The germline V and J ends were trimmed by 3 bases and 5 bases, with 11 bases remaining between them. The CDR3 contains 14 residues. Germline CDR1 MNHEY, CDR2 SMNVEV (reference sequence). CDR3 DNA: TGTGCCAGCAGTTTGTCGGGGAACCGAAACACCATATATTTT. Its protein is CASSLSGNRNTIYF.

The chain links TRBV9 to TRBJ1-1; 10 nucleotides line up with TRBD1. Germline CDR1 is SGDLS and CDR2 is YYNGEE. V lost 0 bases to trimming and J lost 2 bases; unmatched junction nucleotides: 4. This CDR3 comprises 16 residues. CDR3 in amino acids: CASSVAGTGENTEAFF. The CDR3 bases are TGTGCCAGCAGCGTAGCTGGGACAGGGGAAAACACTGAAGCTTTCTTT.

This clone appeared a few times. This sequence joins TRBV11-2 and TRBJ1-6; D perhaps matches TRBD1 (5 bases). CDR3 length: 15 amino acids. V shed 4 bases and J shed 7 bases, with 14 bases lying between them. The germline V gene has CDR1 SGHAT and CDR2 FQNNGV. The CDR3 DNA sequence: TGTGCCAGCAGCTCGTCGACAGCCCCAAATTCACCCCTCCACTTT. Amino acids: CASSSSTAPNSPLHF.

This clone occurred a few times. The chain is built from TRBV25-1 and TRBJ2-7, with 7 bases identical to TRBD1. Unmatched junction bases numbered 6, after V lost 4 bases and J lost 0 bases. The CDR3 has 15 residues. CDR1 and CDR2 from the germline V gene are MGHDK and SYGVNS. CDR3 in DNA: TGTGCCAGCAGTGCGTTTAACAGGGGCTCCTACGAGCAGTACTTC. As protein: CASSAFNRGSYEQYF.

This rearrangement joins TRBV7-9 to TRBJ1-3; D perhaps matches TRBD1 (6 bases). Germline V lookup: CDR1 SEHNR, CDR2 FQNEAQ (reference sequence). Deletions cut 5 bases from V and 0 bases from J, with 14 bases between. The CDR3 is 16 amino acids. The CDR3 DNA sequence: TGTGCCAGCAGCGGAGCTGGACAGACCTCTGGAAACACCATATATTTT. This gives the protein CASSGAGQTSGNTIYF.

The J gene is TRBJ2-5, the V gene TRBV5-5; 7 bases are shared with TRBD1. V was clipped by 4 bases and J by 9 bases; unmatched bases: 12. This CDR3 is 14 amino acids long. Per the germline V gene, CDR1 is SGHKS and CDR2 is YYEKEE (reference sequence). In nucleotides, the CDR3 is TGTGCCAGCAGCGTCGAACAGGGGAGAGGGTCCCAGTACTTC. Translating it yields CASSVEQGRGSQYF.

The chain couples TRBV29-1 to TRBJ2-1; no definite D call. CDR1 SQVTM and CDR2 ANQGSEA come from the germline V gene. The CDR3 sequence is 13 residues long. V was clipped by 6 bases and J by 5 bases, with 14 bases between them. CDR3 coding DNA: TGCAGCGTGCATAGAGGATCTAACAATGAGCAGTTCTTC. It is translated as CSVHRGSNNEQFF.